This TCR beta chain was documented in a study of blood T cell repertoires in COVID-19. Overall study context: Italy, Spain and the United States were the sources of the convalescent and acute COVID-19 samples. Sources were T cells, B-cell-depleted T cells, or PBMCs; the material itself was cDNA or gDNA.

With V trimmed by 3 bases and J by 5 bases, 11 bases remained unmatched. CDR1 is SGHNT, CDR2 YENEEA, per germline. This CDR3 has 17 amino acids. In the authors' methods: Estimates of nucleated cell counts were drawn from the amplification of reference gene primers. Profiled with immunoSEQ multiplex PCR; TCRdb holds only in-frame clones, not every one. The D gene and trimming were derived from the DNA, and the V and J assignments and clone size from that table. The sample holds about 210,000 clones, 85% to 90% seen once. This clone was found once. This receptor was taken from a woman in her sixties or seventies with acute or convalescent COVID-19. The sample was peripheral blood. The chain uses TRBV11-3 and TRBJ2-7, with 12 bases matching TRBD1. The CDR3 sequence: CASSFRFGTGGKDEQYF. CDR3 DNA sequence: TGTGCCAGCAGCTTTAGGTTCGGGACAGGGGGCAAGGACGAGCAGTACTTC.